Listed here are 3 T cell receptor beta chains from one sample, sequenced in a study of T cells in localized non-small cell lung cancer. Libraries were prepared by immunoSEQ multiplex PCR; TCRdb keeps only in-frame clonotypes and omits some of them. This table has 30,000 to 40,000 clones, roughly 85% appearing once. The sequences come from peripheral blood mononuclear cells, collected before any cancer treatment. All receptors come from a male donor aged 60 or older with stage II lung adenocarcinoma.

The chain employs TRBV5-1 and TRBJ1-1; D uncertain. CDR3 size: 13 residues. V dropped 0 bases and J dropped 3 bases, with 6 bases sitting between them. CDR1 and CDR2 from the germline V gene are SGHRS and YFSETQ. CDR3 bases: TGCGCCAGCAGCTTGGGGAGTCACACTGAAGCTTTCTTT. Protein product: CASSLGSHTEAFF.

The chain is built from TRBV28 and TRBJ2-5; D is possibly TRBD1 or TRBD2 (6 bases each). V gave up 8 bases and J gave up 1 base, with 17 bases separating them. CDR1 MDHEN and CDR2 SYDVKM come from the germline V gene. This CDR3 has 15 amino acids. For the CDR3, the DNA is TGTGCCAGCCTTAAGGGGGGAGTCCCCCAAGAGACCCAGTACTTC. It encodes CASLKGGVPQETQYF. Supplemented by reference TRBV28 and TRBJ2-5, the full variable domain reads DVKVTQSSRYLVKRTGEKVFLECVQDMDHENMFWYRQDPGLGLRLIYFSYDVKMKEKGDIPEGYSVSREKKERFSLILESASTNQTSMYLCASLKGGVPQETQYFGPGTRLLVL.

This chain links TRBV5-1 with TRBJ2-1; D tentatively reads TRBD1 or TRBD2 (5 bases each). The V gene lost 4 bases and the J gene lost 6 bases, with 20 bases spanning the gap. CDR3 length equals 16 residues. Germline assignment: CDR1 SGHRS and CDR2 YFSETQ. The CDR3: CASSTGTLDWGNEQFF. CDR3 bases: TGCGCCAGCAGCACCGGGACCTTAGACTGGGGCAATGAGCAGTTCTTC.